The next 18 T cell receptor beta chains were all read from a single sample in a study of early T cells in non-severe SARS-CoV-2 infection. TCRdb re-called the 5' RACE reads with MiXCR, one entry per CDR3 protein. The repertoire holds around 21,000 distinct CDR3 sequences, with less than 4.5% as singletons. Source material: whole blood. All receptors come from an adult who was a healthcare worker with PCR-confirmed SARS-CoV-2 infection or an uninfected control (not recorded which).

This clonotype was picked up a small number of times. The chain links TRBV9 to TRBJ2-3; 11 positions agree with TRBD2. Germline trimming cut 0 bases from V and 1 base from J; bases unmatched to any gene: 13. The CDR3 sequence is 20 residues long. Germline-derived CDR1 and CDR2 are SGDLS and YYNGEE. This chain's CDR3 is CASSVVASGGHGPGTDTQYF. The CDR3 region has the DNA TGTGCCAGCAGCGTAGTGGCTAGCGGGGGGCATGGGCCCGGCACAGATACGCAGTATTTT.

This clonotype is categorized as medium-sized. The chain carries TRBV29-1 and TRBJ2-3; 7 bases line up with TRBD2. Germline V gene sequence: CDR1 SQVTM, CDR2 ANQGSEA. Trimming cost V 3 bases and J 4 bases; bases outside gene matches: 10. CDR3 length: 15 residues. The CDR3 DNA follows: TGCAGCGTTGACGTACGCGGGGGTATCTCAGATACGCAGTATTTT. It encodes CSVDVRGGISDTQYF.

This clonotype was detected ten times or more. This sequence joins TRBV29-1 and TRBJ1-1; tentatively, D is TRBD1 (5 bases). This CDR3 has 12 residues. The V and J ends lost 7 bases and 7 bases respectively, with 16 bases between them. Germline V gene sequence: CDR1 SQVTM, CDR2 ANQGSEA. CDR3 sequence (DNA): TGCAGCGCGACAGCAGTATCGGGTGAAGCTTTCTTT. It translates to CSATAVSGEAFF.

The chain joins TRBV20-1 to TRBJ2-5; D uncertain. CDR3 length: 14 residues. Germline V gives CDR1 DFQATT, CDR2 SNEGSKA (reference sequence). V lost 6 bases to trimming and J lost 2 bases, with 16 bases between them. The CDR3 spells CSAAQLVGQETQYF. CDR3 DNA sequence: TGCAGTGCCGCTCAGCTCGTGGGGCAAGAGACCCAGTACTTC.

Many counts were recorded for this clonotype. CDR3 nucleotides: TGTGCCAGTAGTATAGGGGAGGATCAGCCCCAGCATTTT. Amino acids: CASSIGEDQPQHF. This chain joins TRBV19 and TRBJ1-5, with D unclear. V was pared by 1 base and J by 5 bases, with 6 bases between. The CDR3 is made up of 13 amino acids. Looked up from germline, CDR1 is LNHDA and CDR2 is SQIVND (reference sequence).

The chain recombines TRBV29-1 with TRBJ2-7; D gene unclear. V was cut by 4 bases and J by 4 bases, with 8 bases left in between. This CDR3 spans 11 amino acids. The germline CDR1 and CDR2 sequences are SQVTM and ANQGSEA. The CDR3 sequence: CSVGVSYEQYF. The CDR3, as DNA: TGCAGCGTTGGGGTTTCGTACGAGCAGTACTTC.

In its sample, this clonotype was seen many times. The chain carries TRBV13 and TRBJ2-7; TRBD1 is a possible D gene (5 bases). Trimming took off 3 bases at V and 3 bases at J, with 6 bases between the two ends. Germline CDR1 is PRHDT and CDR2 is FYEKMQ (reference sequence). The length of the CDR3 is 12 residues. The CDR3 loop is CASSFQGYEQYF. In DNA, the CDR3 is TGTGCCAGCAGCTTCCAGGGCTACGAGCAGTACTTC.

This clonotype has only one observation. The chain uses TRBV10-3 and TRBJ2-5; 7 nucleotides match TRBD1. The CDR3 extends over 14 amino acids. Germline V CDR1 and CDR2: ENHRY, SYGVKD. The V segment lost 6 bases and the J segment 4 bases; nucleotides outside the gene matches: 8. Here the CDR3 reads CAIRGTAPGETQYF. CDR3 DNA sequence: TGTGCCATCAGAGGGACAGCCCCGGGAGAGACCCAGTACTTC.

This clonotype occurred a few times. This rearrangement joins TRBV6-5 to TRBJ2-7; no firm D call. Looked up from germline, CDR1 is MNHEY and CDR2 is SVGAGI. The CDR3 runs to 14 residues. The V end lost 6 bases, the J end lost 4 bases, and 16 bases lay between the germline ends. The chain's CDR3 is CASSAHPTLYEQYF. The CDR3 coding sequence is TGTGCCAGCAGCGCTCACCCGACACTTTACGAGCAGTACTTC.

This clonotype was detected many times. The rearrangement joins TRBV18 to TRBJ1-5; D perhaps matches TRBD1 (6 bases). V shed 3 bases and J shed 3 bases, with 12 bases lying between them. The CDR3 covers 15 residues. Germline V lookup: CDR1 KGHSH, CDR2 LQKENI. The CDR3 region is CASSPAGQNNQPQHF. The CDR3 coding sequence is TGTGCCAGCTCACCTGCCGGACAGAACAATCAGCCCCAGCATTTT.

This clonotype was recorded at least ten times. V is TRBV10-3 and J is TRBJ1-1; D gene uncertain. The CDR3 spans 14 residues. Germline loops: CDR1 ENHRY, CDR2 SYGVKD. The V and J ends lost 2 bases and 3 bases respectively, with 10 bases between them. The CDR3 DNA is TGTGCCATCAGTGAGACGGTGGTGGACACTGAAGCTTTCTTT. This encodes CAISETVVDTEAFF.

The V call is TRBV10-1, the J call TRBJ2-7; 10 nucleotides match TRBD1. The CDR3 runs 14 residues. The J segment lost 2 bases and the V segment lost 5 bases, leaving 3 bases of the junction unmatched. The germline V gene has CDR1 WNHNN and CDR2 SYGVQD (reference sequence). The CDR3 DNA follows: TGCGCCAGCAGTCCGGGACAGGGGACCTACGAGCAGTACTTC. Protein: CASSPGQGTYEQYF.

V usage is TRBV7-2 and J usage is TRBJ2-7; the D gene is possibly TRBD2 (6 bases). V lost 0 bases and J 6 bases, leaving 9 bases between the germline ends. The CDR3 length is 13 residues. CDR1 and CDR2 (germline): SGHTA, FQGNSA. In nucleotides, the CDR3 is TGTGCCAGCAGCTTAGCGCGGGACCGCGAGCAGTACTTC. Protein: CASSLARDREQYF.

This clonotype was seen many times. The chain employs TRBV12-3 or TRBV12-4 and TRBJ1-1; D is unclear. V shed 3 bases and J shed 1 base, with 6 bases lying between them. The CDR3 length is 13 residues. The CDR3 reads CASSFSPNTEAFF. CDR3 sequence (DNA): TGTGCCAGCAGTTTCAGTCCGAACACTGAAGCTTTCTTT.

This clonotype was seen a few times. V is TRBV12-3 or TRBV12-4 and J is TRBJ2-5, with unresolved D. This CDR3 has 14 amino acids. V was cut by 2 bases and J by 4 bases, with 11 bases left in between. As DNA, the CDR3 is TGTGCCAGCAGTTTAAGGGCGACCTTAGAGACCCAGTACTTC. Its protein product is CASSLRATLETQYF.

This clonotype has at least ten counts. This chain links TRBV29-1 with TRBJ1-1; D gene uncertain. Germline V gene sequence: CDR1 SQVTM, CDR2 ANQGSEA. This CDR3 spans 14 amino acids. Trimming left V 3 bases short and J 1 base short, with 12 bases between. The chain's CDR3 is CSVDRSRKNTEAFF. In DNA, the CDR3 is TGCAGCGTTGATCGGTCCCGGAAGAACACTGAAGCTTTCTTT.

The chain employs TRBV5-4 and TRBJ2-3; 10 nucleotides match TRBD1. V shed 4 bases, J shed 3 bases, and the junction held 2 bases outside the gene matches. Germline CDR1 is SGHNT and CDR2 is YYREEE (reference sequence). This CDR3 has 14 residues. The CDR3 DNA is TGTGCCAGCAGCCGACAGGGGGCTACAGATACGCAGTATTTT. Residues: CASSRQGATDTQYF.

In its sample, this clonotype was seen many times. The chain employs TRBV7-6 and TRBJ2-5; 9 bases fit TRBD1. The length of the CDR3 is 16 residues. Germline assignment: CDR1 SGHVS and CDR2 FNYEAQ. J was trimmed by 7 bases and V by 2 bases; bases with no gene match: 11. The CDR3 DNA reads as TGTGCCAGCAGCTTATCGCAAAACAGGGGGCTAGTGACCCAGTACTTC. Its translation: CASSLSQNRGLVTQYF.